This T cell receptor beta chain was captured in a study of blood T cell repertoires in COVID-19. Study background: PBMCs, B-cell-depleted T cells, or T cells provided the cDNA or gDNA that made up the material.

Original processing methods: Estimation of nucleated cell counts was performed using reference gene primer amplification. TCRdb's table, derived via immunoSEQ multiplex PCR, lists solely in-frame clones and lacks some. From that table come the V and J calls and clone size; the DNA was used to work out D and trimming. The top ten clones hold 20% to 25% of a sample with roughly 76,000 clones, around 75% of them seen once. This CDR3 contains 12 residues. After removal of 6 bases from V and 5 bases from J, the junction contained 4 bases not matched to a gene. Germline V lookup: CDR1 SQVTM, CDR2 ANQGSEA. V is TRBV29-1 and J is TRBJ2-5; 9 nucleotides line up with TRBD1. The TCR comes from a man between 65 and 85 years old with acute or convalescent COVID-19. Sequenced: peripheral blood. CDR3 sequence reads: CSVDRGRETQYF. DNA for the CDR3: TGCAGCGTGGACAGGGGTAGGGAGACCCAGTACTTC.